What follows are 26 T cell receptor beta chains derived from one specimen sequenced in a study of human T cells and chemical hapten exposure (dated by TCRdb to about 2021). The library was made by RACE. The sequencer was a NextSeq 500. Using fastp at Q25 and MiXCR, TCRdb reprocessed the public reads and kept productive beta chains. Duplicate CDR3 protein sequences are folded into a single record with the most common DNA and genes. The table for this sample lists 340,000 or so distinct CDR3 sequences; 6% to 8.5% of them were counted only once. 7.5% to 8.5% of the sample is held by the ten biggest clonotypes. This sample's time point label indicates: patch test 1, 2 weeks after DPC sensitization. Read against the paper, the sample's treatment or condition label means: therapeutic diphenylcyclopropenone sensitization with weekly scalp DPC. The source was whole blood, collected in connection with sensitization to the hapten diphenylcyclopropenone (DPC). Receptors were obtained from a woman younger than 35 with alopecia areata. Some clones in this sample may be carry-over from other donors' samples.

This clonotype has at least ten counts. The rearrangement uses TRBV25-1 and TRBJ2-3; maybe TRBD2 (6 bases). The length of the CDR3 is 15 residues. The germline V and J ends were trimmed by 6 bases and 0 bases, with 13 bases remaining between them. The germline V gene has CDR1 MGHDK and CDR2 SYGVNS. CDR3 sequence: CASSFGGSSTDTQYF. CDR3 DNA: TGTGCCAGCAGCTTCGGGGGTTCTAGCACAGATACGCAGTATTTT. Looking up the rest from reference TRBV25-1 and TRBJ2-3 gives the full variable domain: EADIYQTPRYLVIGTGKKITLECSQTMGHDKMYWYQQDPGMELHLIHYSYGVNSTEKGDLSSESTVSRIRTEHFPLTLESARPSHTSQYLCASSFGGSSTDTQYFGPGTRLTVL.

The rearrangement uses TRBV9 and TRBJ2-3; TRBD2 is a possible D gene (5 bases). This CDR3 spans 15 amino acids. Per germline, CDR1 SGDLS and CDR2 YYNGEE. The V end lost 4 bases, the J end lost 2 bases, and 14 bases lay between the germline ends. The CDR3 protein is CASSPGLSYTDTQYF. The DNA of the CDR3 is TGTGCCAGCAGCCCAGGACTCTCCTACACAGATACGCAGTATTTT.

This clonotype came up a few times. V and J are TRBV10-3 and TRBJ1-2, with TRBD1 identical over 7 bases. V lost 4 bases to trimming and J lost 6 bases; unmatched junction nucleotides: 2. CDR1 and CDR2 (germline): ENHRY, SYGVKD. The CDR3 sequence is 12 residues long. The CDR3 sequence: CAISAQGNGYTF. CDR3 in DNA: TGTGCCATCAGTGCACAGGGGAATGGCTACACCTTC.

This clonotype was observed at least ten times. In DNA form, the CDR3 reads TGTGCCAGCAGTTACACTGGACTAGCCGCCGGGGAGCTGTTTTTT. Protein sequence: CASSYTGLAAGELFF. The chain has TRBV6-2 or TRBV6-3 and TRBJ2-2; TRBD2 aligns across 8 bases. The CDR3 runs 15 residues. The germline gives CDR1 MNHEY, CDR2 SVGEGT. V trimming: 2 bases; J trimming: 6 bases; junction bases outside the gene matches: 5.

This clonotype was seen more than once but under ten times. This chain connects TRBV29-1 to TRBJ2-3, with 10 bases aligning to TRBD1. Germline trimming cut 1 base from V and 1 base from J; bases unmatched to any gene: 2. The V gene's germline CDR1 is SQVTM and CDR2 ANQGSEA. The CDR3 covers 15 residues. CDR3 sequence reads: CSVEVGTGGTDTQYF. The DNA of the CDR3 is TGCAGCGTTGAAGTGGGGACAGGGGGCACAGATACGCAGTATTTT.

This clonotype was seen only a few times. The chain combines TRBV7-2 with TRBJ1-5; maybe TRBD1 (6 bases). This CDR3 contains 15 residues. In germline, CDR1 is SGHTA, CDR2 FQGNSA. V gave up 1 base and J gave up 7 bases, with 14 bases separating them. The CDR3 protein is CASSLDPGGGQPQHF. CDR3 in DNA: TGTGCCAGCAGCTTAGATCCGGGGGGCGGACAGCCCCAGCATTTT.

This clonotype was counted a few times. The chain carries TRBV14 and TRBJ1-6; D remains ambiguous. CDR1 is SGHDN and CDR2 is FVKESK in the germline V gene. Trimming shortened V by 0 bases and J by 5 bases, and 11 bases separated the two germline ends. The CDR3 consists of 16 residues. The CDR3 loop reads CASSQEGIKNNSPLHF. CDR3 nucleotide sequence: TGTGCCAGCAGCCAAGAAGGGATCAAGAATAATTCACCCCTCCACTTT.

This clonotype was seen at least ten times. The chain uses TRBV5-4 and TRBJ2-7; D gene ambiguous. V was pared by 0 bases and J by 5 bases, with 12 bases between. CDR1 is SGHNT, CDR2 YYREEE, per germline (reference sequence). This CDR3 contains 14 residues. The CDR3: CASSLDSWVHEQYF. The CDR3 nucleotides read TGTGCCAGCAGCTTGGACAGCTGGGTACACGAGCAGTACTTC.

This clonotype was observed a few times. The CDR3 nucleotides read TGTGCCACCAGTGATTCAGAGGGGATTTACACCGGGGAGCTGTTTTTT. Residues: CATSDSEGIYTGELFF. V gene TRBV24-1 combines with J gene TRBJ2-2, with D possibly called TRBD1 or TRBD2 (5 bases each). Germline CDR1 reads KGHDR; CDR2 reads SFDVKD. V lost 2 bases and J lost 3, with 12 bases in between. The CDR3 loop spans 16 amino acids.

The count of this clonotype is one. V usage is TRBV3-1 and J usage is TRBJ2-4, with D hard to call. With 4 bases removed from V and 0 bases from J, the gap between germline ends came to 10 bases. From germline, CDR1 is LGHDT and CDR2 YNNKEL (reference sequence). CDR3 length equals 15 residues. CDR3 amino acids: CASSPSRVAKNIQYF. In nucleotides, the CDR3 is TGTGCCAGCAGCCCTTCCCGTGTAGCCAAAAACATTCAGTACTTC.

This clonotype was seen a few times. The gene calls are TRBV7-2 and TRBJ1-1, with 9 bases lining up with TRBD1. Trimming at V came to 0 bases and at J to 11 bases, leaving 10 bases not matched to a gene. Looked up from germline, CDR1 is SGHTA and CDR2 is FQGNSA. The CDR3 spans 15 residues. In DNA form, the CDR3 reads TGTGCCAGCAGCTTAGCGGGGACAGGGCGATACGGGGCTTTCTTT. It is translated as CASSLAGTGRYGAFF.

The sample holds a few counts of this clonotype. For the CDR3, the DNA is TGTGCCAGCAGCTATAACCAAGAGACCCAGTACTTC. It is translated as CASSYNQETQYF. The V and J genes are TRBV7-6 and TRBJ2-5, with D uncertain. Germline V CDR1 and CDR2: SGHVS, FNYEAQ. V gave up 4 bases and J gave up 0 bases, with 3 bases separating them. This CDR3 has 12 residues.

This clonotype has just a few counts. This chain uses TRBV6-2 or TRBV6-3 with TRBJ2-3; 12 bases agree with TRBD2. The ends lost 4 bases at V and 1 base at J; junction bases unmatched: 9. The length of the CDR3 is 18 residues. Germline assignment: CDR1 MNHEY and CDR2 SVGEGT. CDR3 bases: TGTGCCAGCAGTTTGGTCCTGCGGACTAGCGGGGGCACAGATACGCAGTATTTT. Its protein is CASSLVLRTSGGTDTQYF.

This clonotype was detected ten times or more. The chain joins TRBV4-2 to TRBJ1-6, with 7 bases matching TRBD1. The germline V gene encodes CDR1 LGHNA and CDR2 YNFKEQ. V shed 4 bases, J shed 9 bases, and the junction held 12 bases outside the gene matches. This CDR3 spans 16 amino acids. The CDR3, as DNA: TGTGCCAGCAGCCCCACTATGGGCGACAGGGCTTCACCCCTCCACTTT. Translation gives CASSPTMGDRASPLHF.

Many counts were recorded for this clonotype. V usage is TRBV5-6 and J usage is TRBJ1-2; D remains ambiguous. Per germline, CDR1 SGHDT and CDR2 YYEEEE. CDR3 size: 13 residues. The V end lost 3 bases, the J end lost 4 bases, and 10 bases lay between the germline ends. CDR3 nucleotides: TGTGCCAGCAGCTCATTAAGCTTCTATGGCTACACCTTC. It translates to CASSSLSFYGYTF.

The chain is built from TRBV6-6 and TRBJ1-2; no clear D gene. CDR1 is MNHNY, CDR2 SVGAGI, per germline (reference sequence). V lost 5 bases, J lost 1 base, and 11 bases lay in between. The CDR3 sequence is 14 residues long. The CDR3 loop is CASSQAAINYGYTF. CDR3 DNA sequence: TGTGCCAGCAGTCAAGCGGCAATTAACTATGGCTACACCTTC.

The rearrangement links TRBV3-1 to TRBJ1-6, with TRBD1 matching 8 bases. Germline assignment: CDR1 LGHDT and CDR2 YNNKEL (reference sequence). CDR3 length: 17 amino acids. V dropped 5 bases and J dropped 0; count of bases not matched to a gene: 6. DNA of the CDR3: TGTGCCAGCAGCGGACGACAGGGGAGCTCCTATAATTCACCCCTCCACTTT. It translates to CASSGRQGSSYNSPLHF. The full variable domain, its missing parts supplied by reference TRBV3-1 and TRBJ1-6, is DTAVSQTPKYLVTQMGNDKSIKCEQNLGHDTMYWYKQDSKKFLKIMFSYNNKELIINETVPNRFSPKSPDKAHLNLHINSLELGDSAVYFCASSGRQGSSYNSPLHFGNGTRLTVT.

The chain is built from TRBV19 and TRBJ2-7; the D gene is possibly TRBD2 (6 bases). This CDR3 is built from 14 residues. The V end was cut by 7 bases, the J end by 1 base, with 14 bases between. The germline V gene has CDR1 LNHDA and CDR2 SQIVND (reference sequence). In DNA form, the CDR3 reads TGTGCCAGTACCTCCGGCGGGGAGTCCTACGAGCAGTACTTC. Translating gives CASTSGGESYEQYF.

The sample holds a few counts of this clonotype. The gene calls are TRBV20-1 and TRBJ2-1, with 13 bases matching TRBD2. CDR1 and CDR2 from the germline V gene are DFQATT and SNEGSKA (reference sequence). The CDR3 has 17 residues. The trim removed 5 bases at V and 2 bases at J, leaving 9 bases unmatched. CDR3 residues: CSALRTSGGSPYNEQFF. The CDR3 DNA reads as TGCAGTGCTCTACGGACTAGCGGGGGCTCGCCCTACAATGAGCAGTTCTTC.

V usage is TRBV7-8 and J usage is TRBJ1-6; TRBD1 matches 9 bases. Germline V gene data show CDR1 as SGHVS and CDR2 as FQNEAQ. Trimming removed 6 bases from V and 6 bases from J; junction bases left unmatched: 9. CDR3 length: 16 residues. CDR3 sequence: CASRTRRDRANSPLHF. The CDR3 nucleotides read TGTGCCAGCAGGACTAGGCGGGACAGGGCTAATTCACCCCTCCACTTT.

This clonotype was seen many times. The chain uses TRBV16 and TRBJ2-3; 10 bases line up with TRBD1. Trimming at V came to 7 bases and at J to 6 bases, leaving 10 bases not matched to a gene. From germline, CDR1 is KGHSY and CDR2 FQNENV. This CDR3 region has 15 residues. The CDR3 protein is CASTAETGGYDTQYF. The CDR3 bases are TGTGCCAGCACCGCCGAGACAGGGGGCTATGATACGCAGTATTTT. The full variable domain, completed using reference TRBV16 and TRBJ2-3, is GEEVAQTPKHLVRGEGQKAKLYCAPIKGHSYVFWYQQVLKNEFKFLISFQNENVFDETGMPKERFSAKCLPNSPCSLEIQATKLEDSAVYFCASTAETGGYDTQYFGPGTRLTVL.

The chain combines TRBV7-9 with TRBJ1-6; D ambiguous. In germline, CDR1 is SEHNR, CDR2 FQNEAQ (reference sequence). The CDR3 contains 15 residues. V shed 0 bases and J shed 7 bases, with 10 bases lying between them. Written as DNA, the CDR3 is TGTGCCAGCAGCTTAGCCGGGGTCGACAATTCACCCCTCCACTTT. Protein product: CASSLAGVDNSPLHF.

This clonotype was observed many times. V is TRBV20-1 and J is TRBJ2-3; 10 bases fit TRBD2. This CDR3 comprises 19 residues. From germline, CDR1 is DFQATT and CDR2 SNEGSKA (reference sequence). V was pared by 3 bases and J by 5 bases, with 20 bases of the junction left unmatched. The DNA of the CDR3 is TGCAGTGCTAGCCCCGGGCTAGCGGGGGCCGACCCCTTGGGAGATACGCAGTATTTT. Translated: CSASPGLAGADPLGDTQYF.

This clonotype was seen at least ten times. This chain joins TRBV3-1 and TRBJ2-3; no firm D call. The germline V and J ends were trimmed by 2 bases and 7 bases, with 10 bases remaining between them. Germline CDR1 and CDR2: LGHDT and YNNKEL (reference sequence). The CDR3 length is 13 residues. CDR3 DNA: TGTGCCAGCAGCCAACGCAGTGCGAATACGCAGTATTTT. This sequence encodes CASSQRSANTQYF.

This clonotype was found many times. The chain couples TRBV5-1 to TRBJ2-7; 8 nucleotides agree with TRBD2. Germline V CDR1 and CDR2: SGHRS, YFSETQ. Trimming took 4 bases from V and 5 from J; bases not matched to a gene: 11. The length of the CDR3 is 15 residues. The CDR3 DNA reads TGCGCCAGCAGCCCCCTCGAGCGGGGGCCAAACGAGCAGTACTTC. Its translation: CASSPLERGPNEQYF.

This clonotype occurred a few times. The CDR3 DNA sequence: TGTGCCAGCAGTGGTACAATTGGGACTAGGGGCAACAATGAGCAGTTCTTC. Encoded protein: CASSGTIGTRGNNEQFF. The V gene is TRBV2, the J gene TRBJ2-1, with 8 bases fitting TRBD2. From germline, CDR1 is SNHLY and CDR2 FYNNEI. CDR3 length: 17 residues. The ends lost 4 bases at V and 5 bases at J; junction bases unmatched: 13. Full variable domain (rest looked up from reference TRBV2 and TRBJ2-1): EPEVTQTPSHQVTQMGQEVILRCVPISNHLYFYWYRQILGQKVEFLVSFYNNEISEKSEIFDDQFSVERPDGSNFTLKIRSTKLEDSAMYFCASSGTIGTRGNNEQFFGPGTRLTVL.